What follows are 24 T cell receptor beta chains derived from one specimen sequenced in a study of T cells in Graves' hyperthyroidism and ophthalmopathy. RNA transcripts were the template for amplifying TCR beta CDR3 regions. The HTBI primer set served for first-round RT-PCR of the TCR CDR3. TCRdb passed the multiplex PCR reads through MiXCR, listing each CDR3 protein once. The profile covers some 270,000 distinct CDR3 sequences, with about 13% appearing a single time and under 8% taken by the ten largest. The specimen sequenced was blood. These TCRs come from a woman aged 35 to 49 with Graves' hyperthyroidism.

This clonotype was seen ten or more times. The chain combines TRBV28 with TRBJ2-7; the D is unclear. Trimming took 8 bases from V and 5 from J, leaving 4 bases between them. From germline, CDR1 is MDHEN and CDR2 SYDVKM. The CDR3 runs to 9 residues. The CDR3 spells CASGDEQYF. The CDR3 bases are TGTGCCAGCGGGGACGAGCAGTACTTC.

This clonotype was detected ten times or more. V gene TRBV2 combines with J gene TRBJ1-4, with 8 nucleotides matching TRBD1. The germline CDR1 and CDR2 sequences are SNHLY and FYNNEI. J gave up 8 bases and V 7 bases, and 9 bases lay outside the gene matches. The CDR3 extends over 14 amino acids. The CDR3 DNA follows: TGTGCCAGCAATGCAGGGGGCTTACGGGAAAAACTGTTTTTT. As protein: CASNAGGLREKLFF.

This clonotype was found many times. V is TRBV28 and J is TRBJ1-1; 10 nucleotides match TRBD1. The germline V gene encodes CDR1 MDHEN and CDR2 SYDVKM. The CDR3 extends over 15 amino acids. Losses at the gene ends were 5 bases for V and 10 bases for J; bases not matched to a gene: 13. The CDR3 is CASSPPGQGSKVAFF. CDR3 DNA: TGTGCCAGCAGTCCGCCGGGACAGGGGTCTAAGGTAGCTTTCTTT.

This clonotype was counted at least ten times. The chain carries TRBV27 and TRBJ1-1, with D possibly being TRBD1 (6 bases). Germline V CDR1 and CDR2: MNHEY, SMNVEV (reference sequence). The V end was cut by 1 base, the J end by 5 bases, with 17 bases between. CDR3 size: 16 residues. The CDR3 sequence: CASSLLGGQGSTEAFF. The DNA of the CDR3 is TGTGCCAGCAGTTTATTGGGGGGGCAGGGGAGTACTGAAGCTTTCTTT.

This clonotype was seen ten or more times. The gene calls are TRBV29-1 and TRBJ2-5, with TRBD1 matching over 7 bases. The ends lost 6 bases at V and 2 bases at J; junction bases unmatched: 9. The germline V gene encodes CDR1 SQVTM and CDR2 ANQGSEA. The CDR3 totals 14 residues. CDR3 coding DNA: TGCAGCGTGACCACAGGGGCGGTACAAGAGACCCAGTACTTC. Residues: CSVTTGAVQETQYF.

The J gene is TRBJ2-1, the V gene TRBV6-5; TRBD2 matches 10 bases. Germline assignment: CDR1 MNHEY and CDR2 SVGAGI. The CDR3 covers 15 residues. The V gene end was trimmed by 0 bases and the J gene end by 14 bases; junction bases not matched to a gene: 10. Written as DNA, the CDR3 is TGTGCCAGCAGTTACTCGAATAGCGGGAGGTATTTAAAGTTCTTC. Encoded protein: CASSYSNSGRYLKFF.

In this sample, this clonotype turned up many times. V gene TRBV24-1 combines with J gene TRBJ2-7; D is unresolved. This CDR3 has 11 residues. Germline assignment: CDR1 KGHDR and CDR2 SFDVKD. Between the trimmed V and J ends, which lost 9 bases and 3 bases, there was a span of 8 bases. CDR3 nucleotides: TGTGCCACCGCCTCTGTCTACGAGCAGTACTTC. As protein: CATASVYEQYF.

At least ten counts were recorded for this clonotype. CDR3 region: CASTSHGTSYEQYF. The CDR3 DNA sequence: TGTGCCAGCACCTCTCACGGGACATCCTACGAGCAGTACTTC. This chain uses TRBV12-3 or TRBV12-4 with TRBJ2-7, with D possibly being TRBD1 (6 bases). V shed 7 bases and J shed 1 base, with 14 bases lying between them. CDR3 length: 14 residues.

This clonotype was seen many times. The chain is built from TRBV5-1 and TRBJ2-2, with TRBD2 identical over 7 bases. The V gene's germline CDR1 is SGHRS and CDR2 YFSETQ. Trimming removed 1 base from V and 1 base from J; junction bases left unmatched: 1. The CDR3 has 15 amino acids. In nucleotides, the CDR3 is TGCGCCAGCAGCTTGTCTAGCGGGAACACCGGGGAGCTGTTTTTT. Its protein product is CASSLSSGNTGELFF.

This clonotype has a count of ten or more. J is TRBJ2-7 and V is TRBV5-1, with 8 bases that match TRBD2. With 4 bases clipped from V and 7 bases from J, the junction kept 13 bases outside the gene matches. CDR1 is SGHRS and CDR2 is YFSETQ in the germline V gene. The CDR3 consists of 15 residues. This chain's CDR3 is CASSPPGLGVGEQYF. The DNA for the CDR3 is TGCGCCAGCAGCCCACCGGGACTAGGAGTTGGGGAGCAGTACTTC.

This clonotype was detected many times. This chain joins TRBV2 and TRBJ2-5; the match to TRBD1 covers 10 bases. The CDR3 is 13 amino acids. Germline lookup yields CDR1 SNHLY and CDR2 FYNNEI. The J segment lost 4 bases and the V segment lost 8 bases, leaving 4 bases of the junction unmatched. The CDR3 bases are TGTGCCAGCGGCCGGGACAGGGGAGAGACCCAGTACTTC. Its protein product is CASGRDRGETQYF.

In its sample, this clonotype was seen many times. The chain's CDR3 is CASGGGQLEQYF. CDR3 DNA: TGTGCCAGCGGTGGAGGTCAACTCGAGCAGTACTTC. V and J are TRBV2 and TRBJ2-7, with D possibly matching TRBD2 (5 bases). Between the trimmed V and J ends, which lost 8 bases and 6 bases, there was a span of 14 bases. The CDR3 covers 12 residues. Germline values: CDR1 SNHLY, CDR2 FYNNEI.

Concerning this clonotype itself: Germline and junction disagree at one end, which may indicate a read error. V is TRBV7-2 and J is TRBJ2-7; tentatively, D is TRBD1 (5 bases). The germline gives CDR1 SGHTA, CDR2 FQGNSA. This CDR3 spans 15 amino acids. The CDR3 loop reads CASSLVLRGQGEQYF. For the CDR3, the DNA is TGTGCCAGTAGCTTAGTTCTGCGCGGCCAGGGCGAGCAGTACTTC.

This clonotype was recorded many times. J is TRBJ1-2 and V is TRBV20-1; D ambiguous. Germline V CDR1 and CDR2: DFQATT, SNEGSKA (reference sequence). Trimming stripped 0 bases from V and 2 bases from J, with 10 bases between. The length of the CDR3 is 14 residues. The CDR3 DNA follows: TGCAGTGCTAGAGATCCGCGGCGGAACTATGGCTACACCTTC. This translates into CSARDPRRNYGYTF.

V and J are TRBV30 and TRBJ2-3; 9 positions match TRBD1. V was clipped by 4 bases and J by 3 bases; unmatched bases: 2. Per germline, CDR1 GTSNPN and CDR2 SVGIG (reference sequence). The CDR3 contains 13 residues. The CDR3 nucleotides are TGTGCCTGGAACAGGGGGCAAACAGATACGCAGTATTTT. It yields the protein CAWNRGQTDTQYF.

Many counts were recorded for this clonotype. The rearrangement uses TRBV6-6 and TRBJ1-1; D is ambiguous. The CDR3 totals 12 residues. V lost 0 bases to trimming and J lost 11 bases, with 10 bases between them. The V gene's germline CDR1 is MNHNY and CDR2 SVGAGI (reference sequence). DNA for the CDR3: TGTGCCAGCAGTTACTCGAGCGGCGAGGCTTTCTTT. It yields the protein CASSYSSGEAFF.

This clonotype has ten or more counts. This chain joins TRBV6-1 and TRBJ1-1; no clear D gene. Trimming pared 9 bases from V and 0 bases from J, leaving 11 bases between. CDR3 length: 13 amino acids. CDR1 is MNHNS, CDR2 SASEGT, per germline. Here the CDR3 DNA reads TGTGCCAGTAGGATTTCTCTGAACACTGAAGCTTTCTTT. Translated: CASRISLNTEAFF.

The chain combines TRBV18 with TRBJ2-2, with D maybe TRBD1 (5 bases). Germline-derived CDR1 and CDR2 are KGHSH and LQKENI. CDR3 size: 15 residues. V dropped 6 bases and J dropped 0 bases, with 11 bases sitting between them. The CDR3: CASSKDSTNTGELFF. CDR3 in DNA: TGTGCCAGCTCCAAAGACAGCACGAACACCGGGGAGCTGTTTTTT.

This clonotype has at least ten counts. The chain couples TRBV27 to TRBJ1-1, with D possibly TRBD1 on 5 matching bases. The length of the CDR3 is 15 residues. The V gene's germline CDR1 is MNHEY and CDR2 SMNVEV (reference sequence). V was clipped by 4 bases and J by 1 base, with 13 bases between them. In nucleotides, the CDR3 is TGTGCCAGCAGTTCGTCGACCGGGGGGAACACTGAAGCTTTCTTT. It is translated as CASSSSTGGNTEAFF.

There are many counts of this clonotype. The rearrangement links TRBV5-4 to TRBJ1-2, with D possibly TRBD1 on 5 matching bases. The germline V gene encodes CDR1 SGHNT and CDR2 YYREEE (reference sequence). V lost 2 bases and J 0 bases, leaving 11 bases between the germline ends. The CDR3 extends over 15 amino acids. The CDR3 reads CASSLAGAANYGYTF. CDR3 nucleotides: TGTGCCAGCAGCTTAGCCGGGGCCGCTAACTATGGCTACACCTTC. Complete variable domain (other parts from reference TRBV5-4 and TRBJ1-2): ETGVTQSPTHLIKTRGQQVTLRCSSQSGHNTVSWYQQALGQGPQFIFQYYREEENGRGNFPPRFSGLQFPNYSSELNVNALELDDSALYLCASSLAGAANYGYTFGSGTRLTVV.

This clonotype was counted a few times. The chain links TRBV3-1 to TRBJ2-3; weak D call: TRBD2 (7 bases). This CDR3 is 14 amino acids long. Trimming removed 7 bases at V and 2 bases at J, with 13 bases between. The germline CDR1 and CDR2 sequences are LGHDT and YNNKEL (reference sequence). The CDR3 here is CASMQGRATDTQYF. The CDR3 DNA reads TGTGCCAGCATGCAGGGGAGGGCCACAGATACGCAGTATTTT.

The table lists this clonotype with many counts. The CDR3: CASSLYNQPQHF. The CDR3 DNA reads TGTGCCAGCAGTCTTTACAATCAGCCCCAGCATTTT. The chain has TRBV3-1 and TRBJ1-5, with unresolved D. This CDR3 spans 12 amino acids. Germline V lookup: CDR1 LGHDT, CDR2 YNNKEL (reference sequence). V dropped 6 bases and J dropped 3 bases, with 6 bases sitting between them.

This chain links TRBV6-1 with TRBJ1-3, with 10 nucleotides matching TRBD1. J gave up 2 bases and V 5 bases, and 6 bases lay outside the gene matches. From germline, CDR1 is MNHNS and CDR2 SASEGT. This CDR3 region has 16 residues. The CDR3 DNA is TGTGCCAGCAGTCGACAGGGGGCGAAAGCTGGAAACACCATATATTTT. Translated: CASSRQGAKAGNTIYF.

This clonotype was counted at least ten times. The rearrangement uses TRBV5-6 and TRBJ1-1; the D is unclear. Germline CDR1 is SGHDT and CDR2 is YYEEEE. This CDR3 spans 13 amino acids. The ends were cut back, 2 bases at V and 1 base at J, with 6 bases in the middle. CDR3 region: CASSFEWNTEAFF. Here the CDR3 DNA reads TGTGCCAGCAGCTTTGAGTGGAACACTGAAGCTTTCTTT.